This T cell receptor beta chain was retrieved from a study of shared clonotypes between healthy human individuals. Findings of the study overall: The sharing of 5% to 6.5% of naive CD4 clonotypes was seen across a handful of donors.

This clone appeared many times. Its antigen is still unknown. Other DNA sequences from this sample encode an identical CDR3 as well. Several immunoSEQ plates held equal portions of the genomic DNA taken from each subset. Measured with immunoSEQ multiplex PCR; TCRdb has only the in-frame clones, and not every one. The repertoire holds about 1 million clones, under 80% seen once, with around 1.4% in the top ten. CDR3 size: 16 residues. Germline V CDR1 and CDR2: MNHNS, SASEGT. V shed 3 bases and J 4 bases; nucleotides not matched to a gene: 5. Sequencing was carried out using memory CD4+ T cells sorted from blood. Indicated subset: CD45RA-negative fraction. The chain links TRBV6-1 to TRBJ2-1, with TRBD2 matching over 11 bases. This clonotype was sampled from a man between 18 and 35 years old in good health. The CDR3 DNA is TGTGCCAGCAGTGAGCTAGCGGGAGGCCCGTACAATGAGCAGTTCTTC. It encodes CASSELAGGPYNEQFF.